This TCR beta chain was sequenced during a study of blood T cell repertoires in COVID-19. Produced via immunoSEQ multiplex PCR; TCRdb's table is partial and in-frame only. The sample lists fewer than 250,000 clones, around 80% seen once, with around 16% in the top ten. This CDR3 spans 14 amino acids. Germline-derived CDR1 and CDR2 are KGHSH and LQKENI. V was clipped by 1 base and J by 1 base, with 7 bases between them. This TCR came from a woman aged 50 to 60 with acute COVID-19. The chain combines TRBV18 with TRBJ1-2; TRBD1 might be the D (5 bases). The source material was PBMCs or T cells enriched from blood (not recorded which). The CDR3 DNA reads as TGTGCCAGCTCACCACTACAGGATAACTATGGCTACACCTTC. Encoded protein: CASSPLQDNYGYTF. The whole variable domain, filled in from reference TRBV18 and TRBJ1-2, reads NAGVMQNPRHLVRRRGQEARLRCSPMKGHSHVYWYRQLPEEGLKFMVYLQKENIIDESGMPKERFSAEFPKEGPSILRIQQVVRGDSAAYFCASSPLQDNYGYTFGSGTRLTVV.